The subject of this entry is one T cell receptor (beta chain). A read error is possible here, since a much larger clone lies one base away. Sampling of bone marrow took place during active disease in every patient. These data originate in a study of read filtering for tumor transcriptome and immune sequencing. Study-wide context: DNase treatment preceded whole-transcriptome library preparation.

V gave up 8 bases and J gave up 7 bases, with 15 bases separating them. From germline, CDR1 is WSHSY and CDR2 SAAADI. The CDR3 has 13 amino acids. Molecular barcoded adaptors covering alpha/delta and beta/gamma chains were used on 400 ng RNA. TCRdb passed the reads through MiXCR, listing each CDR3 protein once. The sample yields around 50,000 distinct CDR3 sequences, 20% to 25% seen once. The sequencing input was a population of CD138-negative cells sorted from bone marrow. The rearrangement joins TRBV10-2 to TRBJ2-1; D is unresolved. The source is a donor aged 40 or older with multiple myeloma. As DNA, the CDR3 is TGCGCCAGCGGTAGTGGCTATATGAATGAGCAGTTCTTC. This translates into CASGSGYMNEQFF.